The 21 T cell receptor beta chains presented below share a single source sample, sequenced in a study of T cell responses to AZD1222 COVID-19 vaccine. Profiling relied on immunoSEQ multiplex PCR, and the TCRdb table lists in-frame clones only, not all of them. The sample spans over 120,000 clones; the ten largest clones claim around 2.4%. Sequenced: peripheral blood. These receptors were collected from an adult in good health.

The CDR3 DNA follows: TGCGCCAGCAGCATCGGGACAGGGACGGACTATGGCTACACCTTC. Amino acid sequence: CASSIGTGTDYGYTF. The chain recombines TRBV5-1 with TRBJ1-2; 9 bases are shared with TRBD1. Trimming cost V 4 bases and J 3 bases; bases outside gene matches: 7. The germline CDR1 and CDR2 sequences are SGHRS and YFSETQ. This CDR3 region has 15 residues. The full variable domain, with the rest looked up from reference TRBV5-1 and TRBJ1-2, is KAGVTQTPRYLIKTRGQQVTLSCSPISGHRSVSWYQQTPGQGLQFLFEYFSETQRNKGNFPGRFSGRQFSNSRSEMNVSTLELGDSALYLCASSIGTGTDYGYTFGSGTRLTVV.

This chain uses TRBV16 with TRBJ1-2; TRBD1 matches 8 bases. The germline V gene has CDR1 KGHSY and CDR2 FQNENV. CDR3 length: 13 residues. With V trimmed by 2 bases and J by 6 bases, 2 bases remained unmatched. The CDR3 nucleotides are TGTGCCAGCAGCCAACAGGGGGCAAATGGCTACACCTTC. It yields the protein CASSQQGANGYTF.

This chain joins TRBV19 and TRBJ2-7; D is possibly TRBD1 (6 bases). CDR3 size: 14 residues. Looked up from germline, CDR1 is LNHDA and CDR2 is SQIVND (reference sequence). V was pared by 1 base and J by 7 bases, with 14 bases between. The CDR3 DNA reads TGTGCCAGTAGTATAGTACAGGGAGTCGGGGAGCAGTACTTC. It specifies CASSIVQGVGEQYF.

The chain is built from TRBV5-1 and TRBJ2-1; D is uncertain. V lost 2 bases to trimming and J lost 7 bases, with 19 bases between them. There are 16 residues in the CDR3. The germline V gene encodes CDR1 SGHRS and CDR2 YFSETQ. DNA of the CDR3: TGCGCCAGCAGCTTCCTCGACTCCCAGCCCCTTAATGAGCAGTTCTTC. Translation gives CASSFLDSQPLNEQFF.

The V call is TRBV9, the J call TRBJ2-1, with 7 bases matching TRBD1. This CDR3 is 14 amino acids long. Germline assignment: CDR1 SGDLS and CDR2 YYNGEE. V shed 4 bases and J 3 bases; nucleotides not matched to a gene: 4. CDR3 protein: CASSPRDSYNEQFF. CDR3 nucleotides: TGTGCCAGCAGCCCTAGGGACAGCTACAATGAGCAGTTCTTC.

The V gene is TRBV3-1 (or the pseudogene TRBV3-2), the J gene TRBJ1-6, with a weak D call TRBD1 (5 bases). V was clipped by 6 bases and J by 3 bases, with 12 bases between them. The CDR3 is 15 amino acids. Germline loops: CDR1 LGHDT, CDR2 YNNKEL (reference sequence). This chain's CDR3 is CASSPGGIYNSPLHF. DNA of the CDR3: TGTGCCAGCAGTCCCGGGGGAATCTATAATTCACCCCTCCACTTT.

V and J are TRBV11-2 and TRBJ2-7; no reliable D call. The CDR3 consists of 13 residues. CDR1 SGHAT and CDR2 FQNNGV come from the germline V gene. V gave up 3 bases and J gave up 0 bases, with 6 bases separating them. The CDR3 loop reads CASSFGSSYEQYF. Written as DNA, the CDR3 is TGTGCCAGCAGCTTCGGAAGCTCCTACGAGCAGTACTTC.

The chain has TRBV9 and TRBJ1-2, with D perhaps TRBD1 (6 bases). CDR3 size: 14 residues. Germline CDR1 reads SGDLS; CDR2 reads YYNGEE. V was clipped by 5 bases and J by 4 bases, with 15 bases between them. CDR3 protein: CASSKMEGGYGYTF. The DNA for the CDR3 is TGTGCCAGCAGTAAAATGGAGGGGGGCTATGGCTACACCTTC. The whole variable domain, remainder taken from reference TRBV9 and TRBJ1-2, is DSGVTQTPKHLITATGQRVTLRCSPRSGDLSVYWYQQSLDQGLQFLIQYYNGEERAKGNILERFSAQQFPDLHSELNLSSLELGDSALYFCASSKMEGGYGYTFGSGTRLTVV.

The genes are TRBV28 and TRBJ1-4; unclear D gene. Deletions cut 2 bases from V and 3 bases from J, with 7 bases between. Germline lookup yields CDR1 MDHEN and CDR2 SYDVKM. This CDR3 region has 14 residues. The CDR3 sequence is CASSLKAPNEKLFF. The CDR3 nucleotides are TGTGCCAGCAGTTTAAAGGCACCTAATGAAAAACTGTTTTTT.

CDR3 loop: CASSLPTGQKLFF. In DNA, the CDR3 is TGTGCCAGTAGTCTGCCGACAGGGCAAAAACTGTTTTTT. The V gene is TRBV19, the J gene TRBJ1-4; TRBD1 agrees at 7 bases. Looked up from germline, CDR1 is LNHDA and CDR2 is SQIVND (reference sequence). The CDR3 extends over 13 amino acids. J lost 9 bases, V lost 5 bases, and 6 bases had no gene match.

The chain joins TRBV2 to TRBJ1-1; D gene unclear. The CDR3 spans 13 residues. Between the trimmed V and J ends, which lost 4 bases and 6 bases, there was a span of 12 bases. The germline gives CDR1 SNHLY, CDR2 FYNNEI. CDR3 region: CASSGTVSSEAFF. CDR3 nucleotide sequence: TGTGCCAGCAGTGGAACAGTTTCATCTGAAGCTTTCTTT. Looking up the rest from reference TRBV2 and TRBJ1-1 gives the full variable domain: EPEVTQTPSHQVTQMGQEVILRCVPISNHLYFYWYRQILGQKVEFLVSFYNNEISEKSEIFDDQFSVERPDGSNFTLKIRSTKLEDSAMYFCASSGTVSSEAFFGQGTRLTVV.

The rearrangement links TRBV9 to TRBJ2-1; D remains unclear. The CDR3 is 10 residues long. Germline V gene sequence: CDR1 SGDLS, CDR2 YYNGEE. The ends were cut back, 3 bases at V and 6 bases at J, with 1 base in the middle. CDR3 region: CASSGNEQFF. The CDR3 DNA reads as TGTGCCAGCAGCGGCAATGAGCAGTTCTTC.

The chain joins TRBV19 to TRBJ1-2; D remains ambiguous. The V gene's germline CDR1 is LNHDA and CDR2 SQIVND (reference sequence). V was cut by 5 bases and J by 3 bases, with 13 bases left in between. CDR3 size: 14 residues. CDR3 in amino acids: CASSGGPSHYGYTF. In DNA, the CDR3 is TGTGCCAGTAGTGGCGGGCCAAGCCACTATGGCTACACCTTC.

The J gene is TRBJ1-4, the V gene TRBV7-2; the D gene is possibly TRBD1 (6 bases). The CDR3 totals 14 residues. The germline V gene encodes CDR1 SGHTA and CDR2 FQGNSA. V lost 5 bases and J 3 bases, leaving 10 bases between the germline ends. CDR3 sequence reads: CASSPQGPNEKLFF. CDR3 DNA: TGTGCCAGCAGCCCACAGGGTCCTAATGAAAAACTGTTTTTT.

The rearrangement uses TRBV28 and TRBJ2-3; 11 bases are shared with TRBD2. Trimming took 6 bases from V and 5 from J; bases not matched to a gene: 10. The CDR3 length is 16 residues. In germline, CDR1 is MDHEN, CDR2 SYDVKM. The DNA of the CDR3 is TGTGCCAGCAGAGCCATTCTAGCGGGGGGAAAAGATACGCAGTATTTT. It specifies CASRAILAGGKDTQYF.

The chain joins TRBV7-2 to TRBJ2-6; no reliable D call. V lost 3 bases to trimming and J lost 1 base, with 7 bases between them. This CDR3 has 15 amino acids. Germline values: CDR1 SGHTA, CDR2 FQGNSA. The CDR3 nucleotides read TGTGCCAGCAGCTTCTCGGATTCTGGGGCCAACGTCCTGACTTTC. Amino acids: CASSFSDSGANVLTF.

V is TRBV19 and J is TRBJ1-1, with unresolved D. Germline V CDR1 and CDR2: LNHDA, SQIVND (reference sequence). V gave up 10 bases and J gave up 1 base, with 10 bases separating them. The CDR3 sequence is 12 residues long. The chain's CDR3 is CAIRMGNTEAFF. CDR3 nucleotide sequence: TGTGCCATCCGGATGGGGAACACTGAAGCTTTCTTT.

The chain recombines TRBV6-6 with TRBJ2-3, with 8 bases matching TRBD2. The V gene end was trimmed by 6 bases and the J gene end by 2 bases; junction bases not matched to a gene: 7. Germline V gene sequence: CDR1 MNHNY, CDR2 SVGAGI (reference sequence). This CDR3 is 15 amino acids long. The chain's CDR3 is CASRRAGDYTDTQYF. The CDR3 coding sequence is TGTGCCAGCAGAAGAGCGGGGGATTACACAGATACGCAGTATTTT.

V is TRBV7-2 and J is TRBJ2-1; 7 nucleotides line up with TRBD2. There are 16 residues in the CDR3. Losses at the gene ends were 5 bases for V and 4 bases for J; bases not matched to a gene: 11. Looked up from germline, CDR1 is SGHTA and CDR2 is FQGNSA. CDR3 protein: CASSNPPGGTYNEQFF. The CDR3 nucleotides are TGTGCCAGCAGCAACCCCCCGGGGGGTACATACAATGAGCAGTTCTTC.

The CDR3 DNA reads TGTGCCAGCAGCCCTGCTTCGGGCAGGGGGCGAGCTTTCTTT. Amino acid sequence: CASSPASGRGRAFF. V gene TRBV11-2 combines with J gene TRBJ1-1, with 8 bases identical to TRBD1. The ends lost 5 bases at V and 10 bases at J; junction bases unmatched: 12. This CDR3 contains 14 residues. Germline V CDR1 and CDR2: SGHAT, FQNNGV.

The chain uses TRBV6-6 and TRBJ1-1; 7 bases align to TRBD1. Germline-derived CDR1 and CDR2 are MNHNY and SVGAGI (reference sequence). The CDR3 has 15 amino acids. Unmatched junction bases numbered 8, after V lost 0 bases and J lost 7 bases. The CDR3 sequence is CASSYSRDSNHEAFF. CDR3 DNA sequence: TGTGCCAGCAGTTACTCTAGGGACAGCAACCATGAAGCTTTCTTT.